This note documents a single T cell receptor beta chain sequence. In the authors' workflow: Counts of nucleated cells, estimated from reference gene primer amplification, were obtained. Profiling relied on immunoSEQ multiplex PCR, and the TCRdb table lists in-frame clones only, not all of them. The V and J calls and clone size were taken over from that table, and D and trimming were inferred from the DNA. The repertoire holds 250,000 to 350,000 clones, 89% seen once, with approximately 12% in the top ten. This specimen comes from a study of blood T cell repertoires in COVID-19. In germline, CDR1 is MNHEY, CDR2 SMNVEV (reference sequence). Unmatched junction bases numbered 4, after V lost 5 bases and J lost 2 bases. The CDR3 contains 14 residues.

The genes are TRBV27 and TRBJ2-7, with TRBD1 identical over 9 bases. This sequence was found in a woman aged 55 to 70 with acute or convalescent COVID-19. The specimen was peripheral blood. The CDR3 region is CASSPGDRAYEQYF. The CDR3 coding sequence is TGTGCCAGCAGTCCAGGGGACAGGGCCTACGAGCAGTACTTC.